The clone carrying this T cell receptor beta chain was observed many times. As handled by the study authors: Estimates of nucleated cell counts were drawn from the amplification of reference gene primers. The table came from immunoSEQ multiplex PCR; TCRdb's copy has only in-frame clones and leaves some out. The D gene and trimming were derived from the DNA, and the V and J assignments and clone size from that table. The repertoire includes about 68,000 clones, around 91% of them detected once, and 2.5% to 3% sits in the top ten. The data were obtained in a study of blood T cell repertoires in COVID-19. Study context: Spain, Italy and the United States supplied samples that represented acute and convalescent COVID-19. Sources were T cells, B-cell-depleted T cells, or PBMCs; the material itself was cDNA or gDNA.

CDR3 size: 13 residues. V was trimmed by 4 bases and J by 0 bases, leaving 6 bases between them. The chain carries TRBV12-3 or TRBV12-4 and TRBJ1-2; no clear D gene. This TCR was recovered from a man in his fifties or sixties with acute or convalescent COVID-19. Sequencing was carried out using peripheral blood. The CDR3 here is CASSYTANYGYTF. For the CDR3, the DNA is TGTGCCAGCAGTTATACAGCTAACTATGGCTACACCTTC.